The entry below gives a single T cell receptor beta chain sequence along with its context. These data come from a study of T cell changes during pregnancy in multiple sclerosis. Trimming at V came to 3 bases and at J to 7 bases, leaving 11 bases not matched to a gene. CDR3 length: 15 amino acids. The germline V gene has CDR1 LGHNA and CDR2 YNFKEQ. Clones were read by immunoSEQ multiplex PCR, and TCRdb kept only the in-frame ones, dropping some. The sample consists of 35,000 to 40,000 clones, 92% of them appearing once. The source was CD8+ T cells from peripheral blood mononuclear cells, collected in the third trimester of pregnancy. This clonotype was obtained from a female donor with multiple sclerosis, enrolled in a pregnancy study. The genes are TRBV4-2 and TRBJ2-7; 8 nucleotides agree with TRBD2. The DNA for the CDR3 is TGTGCCAGCAGCCACCCCGGAAGTAGCGGGGAGGAGCAGTACTTC. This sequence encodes CASSHPGSSGEEQYF.